This is a list of T cell receptor beta chains from one sample in a study of T-cell memory formation after mild COVID-19. Each CDR3 protein gets one entry after TCRdb re-called the 5' RACE reads with MiXCR. The sample has a few hundred thousand distinct CDR3 sequences, about 16% seen once; the top ten hold about a fifth. The sample was PBMCs or a T cell subset sorted from them (not recorded which). The receptor set was obtained from a man aged 18 to 30 who had mild COVID-19 (a few samples of this study predate the infection). Cell type and time point are not known. Each CDR3 is given with its conserved first and last residue. The order of the fields is D gene, J gene, V gene, clone size, CDR3 protein. D genes are given only for firm matches. Clone sizes are given selectively: once, few, many, or a class where the clone is expanded.

D gene: TRBD2
J gene: TRBJ2-2
V gene: TRBV2
clone size: few
CDR3 protein: CASSDPLAANTGELFF

D gene: NA
J gene: TRBJ2-2
V gene: TRBV6-4
clone size: few
CDR3 protein: CASKAQTGNTGELFF

D gene: NA
J gene: TRBJ1-2
V gene: TRBV29-1
clone size: many
CDR3 protein: CSALGDRVNYGYTF

D gene: TRBD2
J gene: TRBJ2-4
V gene: TRBV7-2
clone size: NA
CDR3 protein: CASSLWGPSGVAGNIQYF

D gene: NA
J gene: TRBJ1-3
V gene: TRBV9
clone size: many
CDR3 protein: CASSPTGGSIYF

D gene: NA
J gene: TRBJ2-5
V gene: TRBV3-1
clone size: many
CDR3 protein: CASSQETQYF

D gene: TRBD2
J gene: TRBJ2-5
V gene: TRBV20-1
clone size: few
CDR3 protein: CSARIILAGGPQTQYF

D gene: NA
J gene: TRBJ2-5
V gene: TRBV7-9
clone size: many
CDR3 protein: CASSLEGYQETQYF

D gene: TRBD1
J gene: TRBJ1-5
V gene: TRBV5-1
clone size: few
CDR3 protein: CASSPGTAEQPQHF

D gene: NA
J gene: TRBJ2-2
V gene: TRBV5-1
clone size: NA
CDR3 protein: CASRGALNTGELFF

D gene: NA
J gene: TRBJ1-4
V gene: TRBV7-8
clone size: few
CDR3 protein: CASSREGGLNEKLFF

D gene: NA
J gene: TRBJ2-1
V gene: TRBV29-1
clone size: once
CDR3 protein: CSVAGEGDSYNEQFF

D gene: NA
J gene: TRBJ2-7
V gene: TRBV4-1
clone size: NA
CDR3 protein: CASSQGQGGPWGEEQYF

D gene: TRBD1
J gene: TRBJ2-2
V gene: TRBV4-2
clone size: NA
CDR3 protein: CASSHSLGTGLTGELFF

D gene: TRBD1
J gene: TRBJ2-5
V gene: TRBV7-2
clone size: few
CDR3 protein: CASTLDRQETQYF

D gene: TRBD2
J gene: TRBJ2-4
V gene: TRBV27
clone size: NA
CDR3 protein: CATGTQRGGAYIQYF

D gene: TRBD2
J gene: TRBJ2-3
V gene: TRBV6-6
clone size: few
CDR3 protein: CASSYGPSGGAVSKADTQYF

D gene: NA
J gene: TRBJ1-5
V gene: TRBV5-1
clone size: once
CDR3 protein: CASSPTGKDQPQHF

D gene: TRBD2
J gene: TRBJ2-3
V gene: TRBV10-3
clone size: few
CDR3 protein: CAITPSGEDTQYF

D gene: TRBD1
J gene: TRBJ2-4
V gene: TRBV4-1
clone size: NA
CDR3 protein: CASSQVLGQGNIQYF

D gene: NA
J gene: TRBJ2-3
V gene: TRBV12-3/TRBV12-4
clone size: NA
CDR3 protein: CASSRLGGPDTQYF

D gene: TRBD2
J gene: TRBJ2-7
V gene: TRBV12-3/TRBV12-4
clone size: few
CDR3 protein: CASSRGLAGGSYEQYF

D gene: NA
J gene: TRBJ2-2
V gene: TRBV5-1
clone size: NA
CDR3 protein: CASSFLQDANTGELFF

D gene: NA
J gene: TRBJ2-5
V gene: TRBV20-1
clone size: NA
CDR3 protein: CSARWGEETQYF

D gene: TRBD2
J gene: TRBJ2-1
V gene: TRBV6-5
clone size: NA
CDR3 protein: CASSNRGGSYNEQFF

D gene: TRBD2
J gene: TRBJ2-1
V gene: TRBV6-5
clone size: NA
CDR3 protein: CASSYASGGANEQFF